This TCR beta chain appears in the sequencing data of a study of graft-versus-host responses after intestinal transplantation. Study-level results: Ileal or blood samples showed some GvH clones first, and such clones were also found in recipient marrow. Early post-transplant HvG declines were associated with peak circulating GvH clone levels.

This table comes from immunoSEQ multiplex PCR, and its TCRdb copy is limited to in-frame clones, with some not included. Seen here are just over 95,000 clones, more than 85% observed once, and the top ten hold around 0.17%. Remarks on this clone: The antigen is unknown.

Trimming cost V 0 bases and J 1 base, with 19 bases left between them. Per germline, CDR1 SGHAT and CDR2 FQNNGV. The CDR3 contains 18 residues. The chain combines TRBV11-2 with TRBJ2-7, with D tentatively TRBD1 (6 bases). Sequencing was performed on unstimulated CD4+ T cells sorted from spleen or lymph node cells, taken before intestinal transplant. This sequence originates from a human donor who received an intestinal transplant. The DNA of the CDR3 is TGTGCCAGCAGCTTAGATCTCCCCGCAGGGGTTTCATCCTACGAGCAGTACTTC. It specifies CASSLDLPAGVSSYEQYF.